This TCR beta chain came from a study of early T cells in non-severe SARS-CoV-2 infection. There are a few counts of this clonotype. The CDR3 consists of 14 residues. In germline, CDR1 is SGHTA, CDR2 FQGTGA. Trimming at V came to 5 bases and at J to 4 bases, leaving 7 bases not matched to a gene. Each single cDNA molecule received a unique molecular identifier. MiXCR was run by TCRdb on the 5' RACE reads, yielding one entry per CDR3 protein. The sample lists about 23,000 distinct CDR3 sequences, approximately 5% occurring once. This sequence originates from an adult who was a healthcare worker with PCR-confirmed SARS-CoV-2 infection or an uninfected control (not recorded which). The chain uses TRBV7-3 and TRBJ2-5, with 7 positions matching TRBD1. The specimen sequenced was whole blood. The CDR3 spells CASSPRQGRETQYF. The CDR3 bases are TGTGCCAGCAGCCCAAGACAGGGCAGAGAGACCCAGTACTTC.